The 7 T cell receptor beta chains presented below share a single source sample, sequenced in a study of cytomegalovirus exposure and HLA in healthy donors. 60 Vbeta and 13 Jbeta primers were used in PCR. Sequencing used immunoSEQ multiplex PCR; TCRdb keeps in-frame clones, though not all of them. Seen here are around 200,000 clones, around nine tenths observed once, and the top ten hold around 0.34%. The sequencing input was PBMCs. Every receptor here comes from a woman aged 25 to 39 in good health and CMV-seronegative.

The chain has TRBV28 and TRBJ2-7; D gene ambiguous. Germline values: CDR1 MDHEN, CDR2 SYDVKM. Trimming left V 3 bases short and J 3 bases short, with 12 bases between. This CDR3 contains 14 residues. CDR3 coding DNA: TGTGCCAGCAGTTTTTCCATCCCAGGCTACGAGCAGTACTTC. Amino acids: CASSFSIPGYEQYF.

This chain joins TRBV14 and TRBJ2-5; D perhaps matches TRBD1 (5 bases). CDR3 size: 13 residues. The germline V gene has CDR1 SGHDN and CDR2 FVKESK. V gave up 4 bases and J gave up 0 bases, with 6 bases separating them. Here the CDR3 reads CASSRQYQETQYF. The CDR3, as DNA: TGTGCCAGCAGCCGACAGTACCAAGAGACCCAGTACTTC.

V usage is TRBV7-9 and J usage is TRBJ2-7; 7 bases align to TRBD2. Germline values: CDR1 SEHNR, CDR2 FQNEAQ (reference sequence). The CDR3 is made up of 17 amino acids. J was trimmed by 6 bases and V by 3 bases; bases with no gene match: 17. The CDR3 is CASSLLGGGADLREQYF. The DNA of the CDR3 is TGTGCCAGCAGCTTGCTGGGGGGGGGAGCGGATCTACGCGAGCAGTACTTC. Full variable domain (remainder filled in from reference TRBV7-9 and TRBJ2-7): DTGVSQNPRHKITKRGQNVTFRCDPISEHNRLYWYRQTLGQGPEFLTYFQNEAQLEKSRLLSDRFSAERPKGSFSTLEIQRTEQGDSAMYLCASSLLGGGADLREQYFGPGTRLTVT.

The chain joins TRBV13 to TRBJ2-7, with D unresolved. Germline V gives CDR1 PRHDT, CDR2 FYEKMQ (reference sequence). V lost 0 bases and J 4 bases, leaving 10 bases between the germline ends. CDR3 length: 14 residues. The CDR3 region is CASSLGLTEYEQYF. The CDR3 nucleotides are TGTGCCAGCAGCTTAGGCCTGACGGAGTACGAGCAGTACTTC.

The J gene is TRBJ2-3, the V gene TRBV5-6; TRBD2 matches at 7 bases. With 3 bases clipped from V and 0 bases from J, the junction kept 4 bases outside the gene matches. This CDR3 has 15 amino acids. Germline V gene sequence: CDR1 SGHDT, CDR2 YYEEEE. CDR3 protein: CASSSGGGSTDTQYF. The CDR3 coding sequence is TGTGCCAGCAGCTCCGGCGGGGGAAGCACAGATACGCAGTATTTT.

This rearrangement joins TRBV28 to TRBJ2-1; 13 bases match TRBD2. Germline lookup yields CDR1 MDHEN and CDR2 SYDVKM. V shed 6 bases and J 7 bases; nucleotides not matched to a gene: 6. The CDR3 totals 15 residues. CDR3 sequence reads: CASSGTSGNGNEQFF. DNA for the CDR3: TGTGCCAGCAGCGGGACTAGCGGGAATGGGAATGAGCAGTTCTTC.

The chain links TRBV7-9 to TRBJ2-7; maybe TRBD2 (6 bases). The CDR3 is made up of 14 amino acids. Between the trimmed V and J ends, which lost 4 bases and 5 bases, there was a span of 15 bases. CDR1 SEHNR and CDR2 FQNEAQ come from the germline V gene (reference sequence). The CDR3 DNA follows: TGTGCCAGCAGCTGGGGCGGGGCCGCCCACGAGCAGTACTTC. Translated: CASSWGGAAHEQYF.